This T cell receptor beta chain was retrieved from a study of T cell responses to AZD1222 COVID-19 vaccine. Study-wide results and limits: Possibly, clonal diversity was underestimated; donors were largely white British and included more females.

Libraries were prepared by immunoSEQ multiplex PCR; TCRdb keeps only in-frame clonotypes and omits some of them. The data contain 80,000 to 95,000 clones, under 95% of them singletons. About this clone: Its antigen is unidentified.

This CDR3 is built from 12 residues. V lost 6 bases to trimming and J lost 6 bases, with 9 bases between them. Germline CDR1 and CDR2: SNHLY and FYNNEI. The sample consisted of peripheral blood, taken on day 0 of AZD1222 vaccination. This TCR was recovered from an adult in good health. The chain is built from TRBV2 and TRBJ2-1; TRBD1 is a possible D gene (5 bases). The CDR3 DNA reads as TGTGCCAGCAGGTCCAGGGCCAATGAGCAGTTCTTC. Translating it yields CASRSRANEQFF.